This T cell receptor beta chain originates from a study of shared clonotypes between healthy human individuals. Only in-frame clones appear in the TCRdb table, and some are missing; sequencing was by immunoSEQ multiplex PCR. The sample has nearly 500,000 clones, about 82% seen once. Germline lookup yields CDR1 SEHNR and CDR2 FQNEAQ (reference sequence). V lost 1 base and J 5 bases, leaving 8 bases between the germline ends. This CDR3 is built from 13 residues. Comment on this clone: Its target is unknown.

Regarding the study as a whole: An expected dependence of interdonor clonotype sharing on sequencing depth was noted.

This clonotype was obtained from a middle-aged woman in good health. Some clones in this sample may be carry-over from other donors' samples. The genes are TRBV7-9 and TRBJ1-1; D gene ambiguous. The specimen sequenced was PBMCs. CDR3 sequence reads: CASSLGQSTEAFF. CDR3 coding DNA: TGTGCCAGCAGCTTAGGCCAGTCAACTGAAGCTTTCTTT.